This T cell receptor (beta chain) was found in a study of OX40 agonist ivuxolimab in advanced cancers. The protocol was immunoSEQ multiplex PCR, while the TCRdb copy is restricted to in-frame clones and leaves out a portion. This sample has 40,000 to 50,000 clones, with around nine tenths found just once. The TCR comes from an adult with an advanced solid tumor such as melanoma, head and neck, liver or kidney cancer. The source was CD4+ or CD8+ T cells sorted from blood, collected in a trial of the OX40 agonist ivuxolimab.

The CDR3 here is CASTGTSDPDTQYF. The CDR3 DNA sequence: TGCGCCAGCACGGGGACTAGCGACCCAGATACGCAGTATTTT. The rearrangement uses TRBV5-1 and TRBJ2-3, with 10 bases matching TRBD2. This CDR3 is 14 amino acids long. V was pared by 6 bases and J by 4 bases, with 5 bases of the junction left unmatched. CDR1 is SGHRS and CDR2 is YFSETQ in the germline V gene.